The 11 T cell receptor beta chains listed next were all sequenced from one sample in a study of early T cells in non-severe SARS-CoV-2 infection. Each CDR3 protein is one row after TCRdb ran MiXCR on the 5' RACE reads. The table records 45,000 to 75,000 distinct CDR3 sequences, roughly an eighth of them present only once. The sequencing sample was made of whole blood. Source of these receptors: an adult who was a healthcare worker with PCR-confirmed SARS-CoV-2 infection or an uninfected control (not recorded which).

This clonotype was detected ten times or more. J is TRBJ2-7 and V is TRBV20-1; no definite D call. V was pared by 3 bases and J by 2 bases, with 11 bases between. The CDR3 loop spans 13 amino acids. Germline lookup yields CDR1 DFQATT and CDR2 SNEGSKA (reference sequence). CDR3 amino acids: CSARETPTYEQYF. The CDR3 region has the DNA TGCAGTGCTAGGGAAACTCCGACCTACGAGCAGTACTTC.

The V call is TRBV6-1, the J call TRBJ1-2; weak D call: TRBD1 (5 bases). V lost 11 bases and J 4 bases, leaving 17 bases between the germline ends. The germline V gene has CDR1 MNHNS and CDR2 SASEGT. The CDR3 spans 13 residues. The CDR3 sequence is CAVGRETAYGYTF. CDR3 coding DNA: TGTGCCGTAGGCCGTGAGACAGCCTATGGCTACACCTTC.

V is TRBV6-2 or TRBV6-3 and J is TRBJ1-1; D unclear. Germline-derived CDR1 and CDR2 are MNHEY and SVGEGT. Between the trimmed V and J ends, which lost 8 bases and 4 bases, there was a span of 17 bases. This CDR3 has 14 residues. The CDR3 DNA reads as TGTGCCAGCCAATTCCTAGCCGAGGGCACTGAAGCTTTCTTT. Translated: CASQFLAEGTEAFF.

The chain links TRBV29-1 to TRBJ2-6; TRBD1 matches at 7 bases. CDR1 is SQVTM and CDR2 is ANQGSEA in the germline V gene. This CDR3 has 14 amino acids. After removal of 3 bases from V and 2 bases from J, the junction contained 1 base not matched to a gene. The CDR3 nucleotides are TGCAGCGTTGATCAGGGGGCTGGGGCCAACGTCCTGACTTTC. Translation: CSVDQGAGANVLTF.

This clonotype was observed many times. This chain uses TRBV20-1 with TRBJ2-7; tentatively, D is TRBD2 (5 bases). V dropped 2 bases and J dropped 1 base, with 9 bases sitting between them. The CDR3 contains 13 residues. Per the germline V gene, CDR1 is DFQATT and CDR2 is SNEGSKA (reference sequence). CDR3 coding DNA: TGCAGTGCTAGACAGACTAAATCCTACGAGCAGTACTTC. Translating gives CSARQTKSYEQYF.

The sample holds many counts of this clonotype. The V gene is TRBV5-1, the J gene TRBJ2-1; 9 nucleotides agree with TRBD2. With 0 bases clipped from V and 7 bases from J, the junction kept 8 bases outside the gene matches. The CDR3 runs to 16 residues. From germline, CDR1 is SGHRS and CDR2 YFSETQ. The CDR3 region is CASSLEFLAGPNEQFF. For the CDR3, the DNA is TGCGCCAGCAGCTTGGAGTTTCTAGCGGGACCGAATGAGCAGTTCTTC. Complete variable domain (other parts from reference TRBV5-1 and TRBJ2-1): KAGVTQTPRYLIKTRGQQVTLSCSPISGHRSVSWYQQTPGQGLQFLFEYFSETQRNKGNFPGRFSGRQFSNSRSEMNVSTLELGDSALYLCASSLEFLAGPNEQFFGPGTRLTVL.

This clonotype was counted many times. The chain combines TRBV5-1 with TRBJ2-5; 8 positions agree with TRBD1. The V gene end was trimmed by 3 bases and the J gene end by 5 bases; junction bases not matched to a gene: 6. This CDR3 spans 14 amino acids. Per germline, CDR1 SGHRS and CDR2 YFSETQ. In DNA, the CDR3 is TGCGCCAGCAGCTCAGGGGGCTCTGAGGAGACCCAGTACTTC. Residues: CASSSGGSEETQYF.

This clonotype was seen repeatedly, ten times or more. The chain employs TRBV7-9 and TRBJ2-2, with 7 bases matching TRBD2. The CDR3 is 15 amino acids. V was pared by 7 bases and J by 4 bases, with 9 bases of the junction left unmatched. Germline V gives CDR1 SEHNR, CDR2 FQNEAQ (reference sequence). In DNA, the CDR3 is TGTGCCAGCATCCCCTTTTCGGGGGGCACCGGGGAGCTGTTTTTT. Amino acids: CASIPFSGGTGELFF.

Many counts were recorded for this clonotype. The chain carries TRBV6-5 and TRBJ1-5; 7 nucleotides line up with TRBD1. Per the germline V gene, CDR1 is MNHEY and CDR2 is SVGAGI. This CDR3 spans 13 amino acids. Losses at the gene ends were 10 bases for V and 2 bases for J; bases not matched to a gene: 5. The CDR3 DNA reads as TGTGCCACCCGACAGGGACGCAATCAGCCCCAGCATTTT. The encoded protein is CATRQGRNQPQHF.

This clonotype was counted only a few times. The chain has TRBV4-2 and TRBJ2-7; 9 positions match TRBD1. CDR3 length equals 15 residues. The germline V gene has CDR1 LGHNA and CDR2 YNFKEQ. J was trimmed by 8 bases and V by 0 bases; bases with no gene match: 8. CDR3 amino acids: CASSQDLRTGDKQYF. The CDR3 nucleotides read TGTGCCAGCAGCCAAGATTTACGGACAGGGGACAAGCAGTACTTC.

This clonotype has ten or more counts. The J gene is TRBJ2-3, the V gene TRBV29-1; no definite D call. The CDR3 has 13 amino acids. V was pared by 3 bases and J by 2 bases, with 9 bases between. Germline V gives CDR1 SQVTM, CDR2 ANQGSEA. As DNA, the CDR3 is TGCAGCGTTGATAAGACATCCACAGATACGCAGTATTTT. This sequence encodes CSVDKTSTDTQYF.